The clone carrying this TCR beta chain was counted a few times. TCRdb re-derived calls from the 5' RACE reads in MiXCR, one entry per CDR3 protein. The sample holds 200,000 to 250,000 distinct CDR3 sequences, about 13% seen once. The sample is drawn from a study of identical twins. J gave up 5 bases and V 4 bases, and 1 base lay outside the gene matches. This CDR3 has 13 amino acids. The germline V gene encodes CDR1 LGHDT and CDR2 YNNKEL (reference sequence). The sample also formed part of further work on yellow fever vaccine responses in identical twins.

Sequencing was performed on memory (CD45RO+) T cells sorted from blood. The sequence came from a young woman in good health. The chain has TRBV3-1 and TRBJ2-3; TRBD2 agrees at 9 bases. The CDR3 bases are TGTGCCAGCAGCCTAGCGGGGGTAGATACGCAGTATTTT. This encodes CASSLAGVDTQYF.